This record concerns one T cell receptor beta chain sequence. This sample was included in a study of blood T cell repertoires in COVID-19. Germline lookup yields CDR1 KGHDR and CDR2 SFDVKD. V was pared by 3 bases and J by 4 bases, with 3 bases of the junction left unmatched. The CDR3 covers 15 residues. Profiling relied on immunoSEQ multiplex PCR, and the TCRdb table lists in-frame clones only, not all of them. The sample has some 61,000 clones; roughly 90% are singletons. The clonotype comes from a man younger than 45 with acute or convalescent COVID-19. The rearrangement joins TRBV24-1 to TRBJ2-2; 8 bases align to TRBD1. Sequencing was done on a sample of peripheral blood. The CDR3 DNA reads TGTGCCACCAGTGATCGGACAGGGAGCACCGGGGAGCTGTTTTTT. Amino acid sequence: CATSDRTGSTGELFF.